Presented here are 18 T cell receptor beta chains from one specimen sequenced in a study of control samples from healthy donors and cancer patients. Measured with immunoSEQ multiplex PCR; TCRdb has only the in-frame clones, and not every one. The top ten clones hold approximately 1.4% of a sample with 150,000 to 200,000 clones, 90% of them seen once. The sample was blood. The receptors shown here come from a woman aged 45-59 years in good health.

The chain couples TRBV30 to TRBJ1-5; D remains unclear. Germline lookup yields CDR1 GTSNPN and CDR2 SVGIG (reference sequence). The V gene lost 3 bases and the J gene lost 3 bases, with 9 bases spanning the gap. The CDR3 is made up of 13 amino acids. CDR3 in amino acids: CAWSGEHNQPQHF. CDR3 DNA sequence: TGTGCCTGGAGCGGGGAACACAATCAGCCCCAGCATTTT.

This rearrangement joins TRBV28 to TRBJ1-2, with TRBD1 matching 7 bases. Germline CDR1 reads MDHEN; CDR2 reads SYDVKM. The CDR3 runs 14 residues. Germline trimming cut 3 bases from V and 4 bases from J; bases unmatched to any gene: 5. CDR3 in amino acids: CASSLRGRTYGYTF. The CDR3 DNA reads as TGTGCCAGCAGTTTGAGGGGGCGAACCTATGGCTACACCTTC.

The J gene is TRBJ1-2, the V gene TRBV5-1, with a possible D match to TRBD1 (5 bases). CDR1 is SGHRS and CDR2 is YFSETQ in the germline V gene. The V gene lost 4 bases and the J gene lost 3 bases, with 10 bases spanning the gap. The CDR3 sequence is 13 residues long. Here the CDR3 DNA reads TGCGCCAGCAGCGAGGGACTCGACTATGGCTACACCTTC. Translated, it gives CASSEGLDYGYTF.

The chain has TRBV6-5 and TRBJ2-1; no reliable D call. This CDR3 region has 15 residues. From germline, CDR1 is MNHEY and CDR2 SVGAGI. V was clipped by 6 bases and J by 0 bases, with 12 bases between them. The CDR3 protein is CASSRISSSYNEQFF. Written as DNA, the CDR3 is TGTGCCAGCAGCCGTATCTCCAGCTCCTACAATGAGCAGTTCTTC.

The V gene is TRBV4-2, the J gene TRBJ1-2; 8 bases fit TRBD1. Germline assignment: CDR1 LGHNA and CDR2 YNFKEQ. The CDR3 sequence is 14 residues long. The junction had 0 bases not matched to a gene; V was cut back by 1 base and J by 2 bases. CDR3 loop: CASSQGTGNYGYTF. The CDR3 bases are TGTGCCAGCAGCCAAGGGACAGGGAACTATGGCTACACCTTC.

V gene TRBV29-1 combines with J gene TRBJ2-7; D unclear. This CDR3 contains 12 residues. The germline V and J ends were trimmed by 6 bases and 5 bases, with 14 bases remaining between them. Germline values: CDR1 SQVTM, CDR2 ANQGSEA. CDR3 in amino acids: CSVVIPPNEQYF. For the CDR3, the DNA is TGCAGCGTCGTAATCCCGCCTAACGAGCAGTACTTC.

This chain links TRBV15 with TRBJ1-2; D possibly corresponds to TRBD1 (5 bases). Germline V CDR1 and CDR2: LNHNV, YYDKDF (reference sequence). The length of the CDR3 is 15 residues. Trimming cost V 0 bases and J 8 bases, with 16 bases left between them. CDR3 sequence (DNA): TGTGCCACCAGCAGAGATCACCAATTGGGGCTAGGCTACACCTTC. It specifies CATSRDHQLGLGYTF.

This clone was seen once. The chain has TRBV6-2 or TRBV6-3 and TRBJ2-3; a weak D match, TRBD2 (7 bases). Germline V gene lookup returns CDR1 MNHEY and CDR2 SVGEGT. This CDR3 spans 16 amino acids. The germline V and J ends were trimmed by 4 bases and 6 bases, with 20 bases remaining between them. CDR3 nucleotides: TGTGCCAGCAGTTTCCCGGAGGGGGGGGGCGTCGATACGCAGTATTTT. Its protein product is CASSFPEGGGVDTQYF.

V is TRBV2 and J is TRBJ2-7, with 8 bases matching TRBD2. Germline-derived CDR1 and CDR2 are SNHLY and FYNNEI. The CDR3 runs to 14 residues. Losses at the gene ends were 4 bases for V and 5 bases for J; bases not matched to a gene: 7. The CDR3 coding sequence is TGTGCCAGCAGTGCCCTAGCGGGTCGGAACGAGCAGTACTTC. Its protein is CASSALAGRNEQYF.

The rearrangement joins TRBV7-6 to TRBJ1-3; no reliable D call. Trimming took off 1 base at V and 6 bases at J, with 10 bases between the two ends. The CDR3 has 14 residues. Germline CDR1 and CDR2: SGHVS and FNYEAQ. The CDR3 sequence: CASSLGSLVNTIYF. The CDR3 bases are TGTGCCAGCAGCTTAGGCTCGCTTGTAAACACCATATATTTT.

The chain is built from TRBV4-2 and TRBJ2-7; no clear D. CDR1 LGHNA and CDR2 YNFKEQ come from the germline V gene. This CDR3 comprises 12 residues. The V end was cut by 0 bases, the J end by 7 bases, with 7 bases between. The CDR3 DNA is TGTGCCAGCAGCCAAGATCTGGCAGAGCAGTACTTC. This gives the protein CASSQDLAEQYF.

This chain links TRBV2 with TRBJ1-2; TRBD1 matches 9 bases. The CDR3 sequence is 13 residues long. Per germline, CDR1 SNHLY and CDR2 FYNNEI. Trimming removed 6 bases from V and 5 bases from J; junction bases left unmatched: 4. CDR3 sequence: CASRGDRVYGYTF. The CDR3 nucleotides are TGTGCCAGCAGGGGGGACAGGGTTTATGGCTACACCTTC.

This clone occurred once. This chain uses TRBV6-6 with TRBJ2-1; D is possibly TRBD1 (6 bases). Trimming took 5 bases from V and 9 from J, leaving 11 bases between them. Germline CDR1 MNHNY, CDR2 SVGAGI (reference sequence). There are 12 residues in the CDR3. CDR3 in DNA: TGTGCCAGCAGTACCATGGGGGCTGAGCAGTTCTTC. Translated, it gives CASSTMGAEQFF.

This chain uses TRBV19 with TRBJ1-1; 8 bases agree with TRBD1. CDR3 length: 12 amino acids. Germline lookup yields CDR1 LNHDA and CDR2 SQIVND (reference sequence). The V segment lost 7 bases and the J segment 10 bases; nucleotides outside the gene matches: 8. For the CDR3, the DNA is TGTGCCAGTATCTTCGGACAGGGACCAGCTTTCTTT. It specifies CASIFGQGPAFF.

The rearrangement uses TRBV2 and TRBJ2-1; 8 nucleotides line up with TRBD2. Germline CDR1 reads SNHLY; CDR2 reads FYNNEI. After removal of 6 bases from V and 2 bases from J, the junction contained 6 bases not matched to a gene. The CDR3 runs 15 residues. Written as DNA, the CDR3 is TGTGCCAGCAGGGAGCGGGAGCGAACCTACAATGAGCAGTTCTTC. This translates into CASRERERTYNEQFF.

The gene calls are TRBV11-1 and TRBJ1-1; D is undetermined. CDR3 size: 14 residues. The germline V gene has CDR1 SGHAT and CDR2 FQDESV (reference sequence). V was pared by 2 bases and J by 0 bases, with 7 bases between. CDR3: CASSLKELNTEAFF. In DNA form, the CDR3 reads TGTGCCAGCAGCTTAAAGGAGCTGAACACTGAAGCTTTCTTT.

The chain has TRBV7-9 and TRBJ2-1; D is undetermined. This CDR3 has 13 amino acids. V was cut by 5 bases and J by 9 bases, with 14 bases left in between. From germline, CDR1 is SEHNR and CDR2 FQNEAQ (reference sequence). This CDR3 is CASSQKQSGEQFF. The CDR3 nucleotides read TGTGCCAGCAGCCAAAAACAGTCGGGTGAGCAGTTCTTC. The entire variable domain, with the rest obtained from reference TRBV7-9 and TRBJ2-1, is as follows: DTGVSQNPRHKITKRGQNVTFRCDPISEHNRLYWYRQTLGQGPEFLTYFQNEAQLEKSRLLSDRFSAERPKGSFSTLEIQRTEQGDSAMYLCASSQKQSGEQFFGPGTRLTVL.

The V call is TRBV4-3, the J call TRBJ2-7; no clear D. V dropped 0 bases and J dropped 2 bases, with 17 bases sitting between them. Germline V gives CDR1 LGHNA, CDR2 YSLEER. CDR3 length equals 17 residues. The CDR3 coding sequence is TGCGCCAGCAGCCAAGATTTTGGAGACACGAATACCTACGAGCAGTACTTC. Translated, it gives CASSQDFGDTNTYEQYF.